This T cell receptor (beta chain) was retrieved from a study of Ad26.COV2.S vaccination and SARS-CoV-2 variants. About the research overall: Participants got Ad26.COV2.S intramuscularly, once or twice 56 days apart. The study, taken as a whole, reports: After vaccination, substantial breadth of spike-specific CD8+ and CD4+ responses was reported. Breadth and depth estimates from TCRs may understate total T cell responses.

Treatment described: about 20 received Ad26.COV2.S at low or high dose, single or two shots; about 5 received placebo; per-sample allocation not given. After the first vaccine or placebo injection, samples were drawn on day 63. Some clones are missing from TCRdb's copy, which holds only in-frame ones; the method was immunoSEQ multiplex PCR. The sample records 510,000 or so clones, 87% being singletons. Comments on this clone: The antigen remains undetermined.

This CDR3 region has 14 residues. V shed 6 bases and J 4 bases; nucleotides not matched to a gene: 2. Per the germline V gene, CDR1 is KGHDR and CDR2 is SFDVKD. The chain links TRBV24-1 to TRBJ2-2, with 9 bases matching TRBD2. Sequencing was performed on peripheral blood, taken in a trial of Ad26.COV2.S vaccine versus placebo. The receptor comes from a person aged 18 to 59 who received the Ad26.COV2.S COVID-19 vaccine or a placebo. The CDR3 sequence: CATSTSGSTGELFF. CDR3 bases: TGTGCCACCAGTACTAGCGGGTCCACCGGGGAGCTGTTTTTT.